This is a list of T cell receptor beta chains from one sample in a study of shared clonotypes between healthy human individuals. TCRdb's copy holds only in-frame clones and misses some; the assay was immunoSEQ multiplex PCR. The sample shows 2 million to 2.5 million clones, 90% to 95% of them seen only once. The sequenced material came from naive CD4+ T cells from PBMCs. The receptor source for this set is a young man in good health. Some clones in this sample may be carry-over from other donors' samples. The conserved cysteine and the conserved F or W are not part of the CDR3 here.

j_call: TRBJ1-5
v_call: TRBV4-2
cdr3_aa: ASSQEQGDQPQH

j_call: TRBJ1-1
v_call: TRBV28
cdr3_aa: ASSTPYRGRRTEAF

j_call: TRBJ2-1
v_call: TRBV15
cdr3_aa: ATSNRAYNEQF

j_call: TRBJ2-2
v_call: TRBV7-9
cdr3_aa: ASSPPGQGTGELF

j_call: TRBJ2-1
v_call: TRBV6-6
cdr3_aa: ASSSPGNGSYNEQF

j_call: TRBJ1-4
v_call: TRBV5-1
cdr3_aa: ASSYGQGQEKLF

j_call: TRBJ2-6
v_call: TRBV7-2
cdr3_aa: ASSLPRASGANVLT

j_call: TRBJ2-7
v_call: TRBV29-1
cdr3_aa: SVEDDGPYEQY

j_call: TRBJ2-1
v_call: TRBV7-9
cdr3_aa: ASSYYLAGGQF

j_call: TRBJ2-3
v_call: TRBV7-2
cdr3_aa: ASSLRQGRGDTQY

j_call: TRBJ1-3
v_call: TRBV7-8
cdr3_aa: ASSPVASGNTIY

j_call: TRBJ2-1
v_call: TRBV30
cdr3_aa: AWSALAGGQKSYNEQF

j_call: TRBJ2-7
v_call: TRBV28
cdr3_aa: ASSPPGQGFYEQY

j_call: TRBJ2-7
v_call: TRBV28
cdr3_aa: ASRVSGSSYEQY

j_call: TRBJ2-3
v_call: TRBV25-1
cdr3_aa: ASNSRLPGDTQY

j_call: TRBJ2-2
v_call: TRBV7-9
cdr3_aa: ASSLVLDTGELF

j_call: TRBJ2-1
v_call: TRBV5-1
cdr3_aa: ASSLAGGRDEQF

j_call: TRBJ1-1
v_call: TRBV4-1
cdr3_aa: ASSQSSAGRYTEAF

j_call: TRBJ2-1
v_call: TRBV28
cdr3_aa: ASSFNAYNEQF

j_call: TRBJ1-5
v_call: TRBV2
cdr3_aa: ASSDRPDRDQPQH

j_call: TRBJ1-5
v_call: TRBV19
cdr3_aa: ASSQPRGPTGNQPQH

j_call: TRBJ2-7
v_call: TRBV10-1
cdr3_aa: ASSLTDGGHEQY

j_call: TRBJ2-5
v_call: TRBV7-2
cdr3_aa: ASSLDRTKETQY

j_call: TRBJ2-1
v_call: TRBV12-5
cdr3_aa: ASGSRLSGLGYNEQF

j_call: TRBJ2-5
v_call: TRBV5-5
cdr3_aa: ASSPGHTNQETQY

j_call: TRBJ2-5
v_call: TRBV6-5
cdr3_aa: ASSQIPALTQY